The present T cell receptor beta chain was sequenced within a study of T cells in Graves' hyperthyroidism and ophthalmopathy. The study, taken as a whole, reports: Prediction of ophthalmopathy progression came a median roughly 6.4 months pre-onset.

The V segment lost 2 bases and the J segment 5 bases; nucleotides outside the gene matches: 5. The germline V gene has CDR1 SNHLY and CDR2 FYNNEI. This CDR3 is built from 14 residues. Comment on this clonotype: No antigen is known for it.

Amplification of TCR beta CDR3 regions was performed using RNA transcripts as template. An initial round of RT-PCR targeting the TCR CDR3 relied on the HTBI primer set. Using its own MiXCR run on the multiplex PCR reads, TCRdb lists one record per CDR3 protein. The profile shows 360,000 or so distinct CDR3 sequences, about 18% of them singletons. The V and J genes are TRBV2 and TRBJ1-1, with 7 bases identical to TRBD1. Sequenced material: blood. The TCR originated in a woman under 30 with Graves' hyperthyroidism. The CDR3 spells CASSEPRGGTEAFF. As DNA, the CDR3 is TGTGCCAGCAGTGAACCCAGGGGGGGGACTGAAGCTTTCTTT.